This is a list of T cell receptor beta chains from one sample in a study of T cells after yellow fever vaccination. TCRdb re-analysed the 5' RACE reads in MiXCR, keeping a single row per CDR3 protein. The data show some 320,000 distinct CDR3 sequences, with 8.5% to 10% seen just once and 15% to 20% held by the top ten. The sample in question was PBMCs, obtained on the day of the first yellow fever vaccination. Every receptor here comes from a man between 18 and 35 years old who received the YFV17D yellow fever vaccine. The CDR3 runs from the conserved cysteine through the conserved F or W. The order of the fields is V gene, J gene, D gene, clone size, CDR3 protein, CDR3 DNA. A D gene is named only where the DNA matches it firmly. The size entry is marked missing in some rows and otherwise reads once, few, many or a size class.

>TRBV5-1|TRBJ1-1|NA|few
CASSYSEGTEAFF
TGCGCCAGCAGCTACTCGGAGGGCACTGAAGCTTTCTTT
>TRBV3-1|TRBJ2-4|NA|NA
CASSHSANIQYF
TGTGCCAGCAGCCATTCAGCGAACATTCAGTACTTC
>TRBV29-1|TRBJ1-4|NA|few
CSVGADLYEKLFF
TGCAGCGTTGGGGCAGACCTCTATGAAAAACTGTTTTTT
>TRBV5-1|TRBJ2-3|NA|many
CASSLGSTDTQYF
TGCGCCAGCAGCTTGGGCAGCACAGATACGCAGTATTTT
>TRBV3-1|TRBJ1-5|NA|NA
CASSQDIRSNQPQHF
TGTGCCAGCAGCCAAGATATTCGTAGCAATCAGCCCCAGCATTTT
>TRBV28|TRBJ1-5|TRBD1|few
CASFTWDRGQPQHF
TGTGCCAGCTTTACGTGGGACAGGGGACAGCCCCAGCATTTT
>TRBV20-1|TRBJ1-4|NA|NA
CSARDPASSGEKLFF
TGCAGTGCTAGAGATCCCGCGTCTTCGGGTGAAAAACTGTTTTTT
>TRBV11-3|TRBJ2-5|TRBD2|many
CASSPGLATETQYF
TGTGCCAGCAGCCCGGGACTAGCTACGGAGACCCAGTACTTC
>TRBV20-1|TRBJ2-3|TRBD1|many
CSATTGDGTDTQYF
TGCAGTGCCACCACAGGGGATGGGACAGATACGCAGTATTTT
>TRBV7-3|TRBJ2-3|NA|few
CASSLYRDDTQYF
TGTGCCAGCAGCTTATATCGAGACGATACGCAGTATTTT
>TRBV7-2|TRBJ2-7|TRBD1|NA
CASSPGGTGVSYEQYF
TGTGCCAGCAGCCCAGGCGGGACAGGGGTTTCCTACGAGCAGTACTTC
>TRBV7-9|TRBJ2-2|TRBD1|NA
CASSARDRGDTGELFF
TGTGCCAGCAGCGCCCGGGACAGGGGGGACACCGGGGAGCTGTTTTTT
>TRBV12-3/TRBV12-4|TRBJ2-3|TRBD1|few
CASSFRYPRDRGPHSSHTDTQYF
TGTGCCAGCAGTTTTCGGTACCCCCGGGACAGGGGACCCCACTCCTCACACACAGATACGCAGTATTTT
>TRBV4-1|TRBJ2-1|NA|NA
CASSQDPLAGNEQFF
TGCGCCAGCAGCCAAGATCCTCTGGCAGGGAATGAGCAGTTCTTC
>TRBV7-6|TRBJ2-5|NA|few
CASSLAQKSETQYF
TGTGCCAGCAGCTTAGCGCAGAAATCGGAGACCCAGTACTTC
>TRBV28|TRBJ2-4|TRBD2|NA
CASSPLRSGGPRGAKNIQYF
TGTGCCAGCAGCCCCCTCCGTAGCGGGGGGCCGAGAGGGGCCAAAAACATTCAGTACTTC
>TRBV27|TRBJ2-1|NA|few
CASSLSPRRLRGSYNEQFF
TGTGCCAGCAGTTTATCCCCCAGGAGACTGCGGGGCTCCTACAATGAGCAGTTCTTC
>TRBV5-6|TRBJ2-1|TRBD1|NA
CASSSSGTAYNEQFF
TGTGCCAGCAGCTCCTCCGGGACAGCCTACAATGAGCAGTTCTTC
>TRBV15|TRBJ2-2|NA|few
CATSRDRVSTGELFF
TGTGCCACCAGCAGAGACAGGGTCAGCACCGGGGAGCTGTTTTTT
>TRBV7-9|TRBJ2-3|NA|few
CASSLKDTQYF
TGTGCCAGCAGCTTGAAAGATACGCAGTATTTT
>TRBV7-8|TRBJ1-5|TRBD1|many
CASSPRGQGASNQPQHF
TGTGCCAGCAGCCCAAGGGGACAGGGGGCTAGCAATCAGCCCCAGCATTTT
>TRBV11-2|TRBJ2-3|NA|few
CASSLQGLGDTQYF
TGTGCCAGCAGCTTACAGGGATTGGGAGATACGCAGTATTTT
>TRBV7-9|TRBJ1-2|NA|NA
CASHPRQGAGYTF
TGTGCGAGTCACCCCCGGCAAGGGGCTGGCTACACCTTC
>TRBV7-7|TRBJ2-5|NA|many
CASSAWKETQYF
TGTGCCAGCAGCGCTTGGAAGGAGACCCAGTACTTC
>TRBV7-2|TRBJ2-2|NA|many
CASSRRAGNTGELFF
TGTGCCAGCAGCCGACGAGCAGGGAACACCGGGGAGCTGTTTTTT
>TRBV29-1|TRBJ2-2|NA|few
CSVYRANTGELFF
TGCAGCGTTTACAGGGCAAACACCGGGGAGCTGTTTTTT
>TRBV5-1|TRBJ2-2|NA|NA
CASSYGQPNTGELFF
TGCGCCAGCAGCTACGGACAGCCGAACACCGGGGAGCTGTTTTTT
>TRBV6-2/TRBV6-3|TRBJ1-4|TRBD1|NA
CASSYWGQVDEKLFF
TGTGCCAGCAGTTACTGGGGACAGGTGGATGAAAAACTGTTTTTT
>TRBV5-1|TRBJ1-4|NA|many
CASSLSEPENEKLFF
TGCGCCAGCAGCTTGTCGGAGCCGGAGAATGAAAAACTGTTTTTT
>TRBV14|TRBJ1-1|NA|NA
CASSLILQGGAFF
TGTGCCAGCAGCTTAATTCTACAGGGAGGAGCTTTCTTT
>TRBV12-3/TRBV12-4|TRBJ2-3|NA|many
CASSSTRYTQYF
TGTGCCAGCAGCTCGACTAGGTATACGCAGTATTTT
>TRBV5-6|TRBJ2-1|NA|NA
CASSFFSGESYNEQFF
TGTGCCAGCAGCTTTTTCTCGGGGGAATCCTACAATGAGCAGTTCTTC
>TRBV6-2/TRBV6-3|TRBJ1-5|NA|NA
CASSNRRTGGNQPQHF
TGTGCCAGCAGCAACCGGAGGACGGGAGGCAATCAGCCCCAGCATTTT
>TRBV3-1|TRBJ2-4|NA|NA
CASSLSSLGQLAKNIQYF
TGTGCCAGCAGCCTTTCCAGCCTGGGGCAACTAGCCAAAAACATTCAGTACTTC
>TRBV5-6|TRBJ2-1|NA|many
CASSLGHEQFF
TGTGCCAGCAGCTTGGGGCATGAGCAGTTCTTC
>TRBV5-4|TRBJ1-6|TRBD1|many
CASSSPPGQGSSPLHF
TGTGCCAGCAGCTCACCCCCCGGACAGGGTAGCTCACCCCTCCACTTT
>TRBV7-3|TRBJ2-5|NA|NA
CASSLKGGTYQETQYF
TGTGCCAGCAGCCTAAAGGGGGGAACGTACCAAGAGACCCAGTACTTC
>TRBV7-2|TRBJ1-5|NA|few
CASSFLGDQPQHF
TGTGCCAGCAGCTTTTTAGGGGATCAGCCCCAGCATTTT
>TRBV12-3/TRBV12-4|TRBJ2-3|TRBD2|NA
CASSTGTSVSDTQYF
TGTGCCAGCAGTACGGGGACTAGCGTTTCAGATACGCAGTATTTT
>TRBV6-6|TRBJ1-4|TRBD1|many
CASSYGTGEKLFF
TGTGCCAGCAGTTACGGGACAGGGGAAAAACTGTTTTTT
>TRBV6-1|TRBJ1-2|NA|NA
CASRSGFHYGHTF
TGTGCCAGCAGGTCGGGGTTCCACTATGGCCACACCTTC
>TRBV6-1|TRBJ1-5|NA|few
CASRTKQGWGQPQHF
TGTGCCAGCAGGACAAAACAGGGTTGGGGGCAGCCCCAGCATTTT
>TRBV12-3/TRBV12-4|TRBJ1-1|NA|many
CASSPRGVRTEAFF
TGTGCCAGCAGTCCCCGGGGAGTCAGGACTGAAGCTTTCTTT
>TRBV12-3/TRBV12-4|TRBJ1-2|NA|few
CASSLVLGGHYGYTF
TGTGCCAGCAGTTTAGTTCTAGGGGGGCACTATGGCTACACCTTC
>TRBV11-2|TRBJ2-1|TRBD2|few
CASSSTPPLAGGPGEQFF
TGTGCCAGCAGCTCGACCCCACCACTAGCGGGGGGGCCCGGTGAGCAGTTCTTC
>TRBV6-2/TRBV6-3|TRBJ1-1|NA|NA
CASRIRTIDLEAFF
TGTGCCAGCAGGATCCGGACAATAGACCTTGAAGCTTTCTTT
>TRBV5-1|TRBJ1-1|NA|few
CASSLIIGQTEAFF
TGCGCCAGCAGCTTGATTATCGGCCAGACTGAAGCTTTCTTT
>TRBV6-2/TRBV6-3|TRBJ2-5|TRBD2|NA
CASSYSRGGGETQYF
TGTGCCAGCAGTTACTCACGGGGGGGCGGTGAGACCCAGTACTTC
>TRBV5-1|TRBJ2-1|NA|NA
CASSPYGGHEQFF
TGCGCCAGCAGCCCCTATGGGGGGCATGAGCAGTTCTTC
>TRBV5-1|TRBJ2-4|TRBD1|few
CASSERQGLAKNIQYF
TGCGCCAGCAGCGAGAGACAGGGCTTAGCCAAAAACATTCAGTACTTC